This T cell receptor beta chain is from a study of graft-versus-host responses after intestinal transplantation. Study outcomes and limitations: Analysis identified GvH clones in recipient marrow, with some appearing first in ileum or blood. High graft-versus-host to host-versus-graft clonal ratios were found in allografts of patients who had graft-donor T cell macrochimerism.

This CDR3 contains 14 residues. Germline-derived CDR1 and CDR2 are LNHDA and SQIVND (reference sequence). V was shortened by 4 bases and J by 5 bases, with 15 bases between the two germline ends. Data came from immunoSEQ multiplex PCR; TCRdb stores just in-frame clones and leaves some out. Of 150,000 or so clones in the sample, around 90% were seen once. This clone occurred once. Its matching antigen is unknown. The origin of this receptor is a human donor who received an intestinal transplant. Material: unstimulated CD4+ T cells sorted from spleen or lymph node cells, obtained before intestinal transplant. The rearrangement links TRBV19 to TRBJ2-7; no definite D call. As DNA, the CDR3 is TGTGCCAGTAGTAAAAGCCACACCGGAGACGAGCAGTACTTC. This sequence encodes CASSKSHTGDEQYF.